What follows is one T cell receptor beta chain and its context. Antigen: not known. The data belong to a study of T cells in Graves' hyperthyroidism and ophthalmopathy. Study outcomes and limitations: Ophthalmopathy, which appeared later, was predicted by the model a median about 6 months before onset.

TCR beta CDR3 sequences were amplified from RNA transcripts. The HTBI primer set was used in a first-round RT-PCR of the TCR CDR3. MiXCR, applied by TCRdb to the multiplex PCR reads, yields one record per CDR3 protein. The table has over 300,000 distinct CDR3 sequences, about 15% seen once. In germline, CDR1 is ENHRY, CDR2 SYGVKD. Unmatched junction bases numbered 5, after V lost 7 bases and J lost 6 bases. The CDR3 runs to 13 residues. J is TRBJ2-1 and V is TRBV10-3; 8 bases match TRBD1. The TCR was taken from a woman between 55 and 75 years old with Graves' hyperthyroidism. The sample taken for sequencing was blood. The CDR3 nucleotides are TGTGCCATCAAAGCCACAGGGGGCAATGAGCAGTTCTTC. It encodes CAIKATGGNEQFF.